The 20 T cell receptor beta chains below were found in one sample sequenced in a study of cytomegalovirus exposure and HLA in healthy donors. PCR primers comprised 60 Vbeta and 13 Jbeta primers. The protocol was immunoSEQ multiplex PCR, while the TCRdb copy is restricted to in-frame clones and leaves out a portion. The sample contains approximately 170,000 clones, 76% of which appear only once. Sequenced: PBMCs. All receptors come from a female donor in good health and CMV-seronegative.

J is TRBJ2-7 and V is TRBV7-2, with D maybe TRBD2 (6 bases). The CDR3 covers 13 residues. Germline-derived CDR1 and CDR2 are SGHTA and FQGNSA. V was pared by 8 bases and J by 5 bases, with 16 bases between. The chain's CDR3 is CASGAARGNEQYF. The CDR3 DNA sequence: TGTGCCAGCGGAGCTGCGCGCGGGAACGAGCAGTACTTC.

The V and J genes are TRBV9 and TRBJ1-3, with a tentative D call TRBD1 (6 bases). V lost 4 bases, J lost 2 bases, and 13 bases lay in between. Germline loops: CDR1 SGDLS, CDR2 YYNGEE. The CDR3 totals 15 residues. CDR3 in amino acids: CASSPTGFAGNTIYF. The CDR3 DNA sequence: TGTGCCAGCAGCCCTACAGGGTTCGCTGGAAACACCATATATTTT.

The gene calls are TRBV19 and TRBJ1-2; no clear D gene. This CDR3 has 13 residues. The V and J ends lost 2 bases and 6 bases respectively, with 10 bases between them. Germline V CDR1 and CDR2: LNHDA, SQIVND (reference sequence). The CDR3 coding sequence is TGTGCCAGTAGTATACAGGCAGGTGATGGCTACACCTTC. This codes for CASSIQAGDGYTF.

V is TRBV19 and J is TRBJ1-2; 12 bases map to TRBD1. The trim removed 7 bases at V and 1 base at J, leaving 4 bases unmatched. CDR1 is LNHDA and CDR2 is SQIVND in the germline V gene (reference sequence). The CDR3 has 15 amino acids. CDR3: CASIRDRGLNYGYTF. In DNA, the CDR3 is TGTGCCAGTATCCGGGACAGGGGGCTTAACTATGGCTACACCTTC.

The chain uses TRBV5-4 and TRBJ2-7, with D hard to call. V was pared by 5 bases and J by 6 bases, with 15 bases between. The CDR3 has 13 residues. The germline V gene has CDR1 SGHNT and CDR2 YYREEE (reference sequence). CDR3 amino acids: CASRPGSRSEQYF. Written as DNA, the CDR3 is TGTGCCAGCAGACCCGGGTCCCGGAGCGAGCAGTACTTC.

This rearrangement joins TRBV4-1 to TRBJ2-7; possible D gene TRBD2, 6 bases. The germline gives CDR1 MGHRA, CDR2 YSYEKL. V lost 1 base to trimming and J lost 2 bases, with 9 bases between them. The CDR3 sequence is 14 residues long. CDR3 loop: CASSQVEGTYEQYF. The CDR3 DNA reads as TGCGCCAGCAGCCAAGTGGAGGGGACCTACGAGCAGTACTTC.

CDR3 protein: CASSQVGGLAGGYEQYF. CDR3 sequence (DNA): TGTGCCAGCAGCCAAGTGGGGGGACTAGCGGGAGGGTACGAGCAGTACTTC. The chain is built from TRBV4-2 and TRBJ2-7; 16 bases align to TRBD2. In germline, CDR1 is LGHNA, CDR2 YNFKEQ. V gave up 1 base and J gave up 4 bases; unmatched junction bases: 4. The CDR3 extends over 17 amino acids.

The CDR3 bases are TGTGCCAGCAGCCTAGACCAGGACAGAAATATGAACACTGAAGCTTTCTTT. It encodes CASSLDQDRNMNTEAFF. The chain couples TRBV4-2 to TRBJ1-1; TRBD1 might be the D (6 bases). The CDR3 totals 17 residues. The germline gives CDR1 LGHNA, CDR2 YNFKEQ. Trimming removed 4 bases from V and 0 bases from J, with 18 bases in between.

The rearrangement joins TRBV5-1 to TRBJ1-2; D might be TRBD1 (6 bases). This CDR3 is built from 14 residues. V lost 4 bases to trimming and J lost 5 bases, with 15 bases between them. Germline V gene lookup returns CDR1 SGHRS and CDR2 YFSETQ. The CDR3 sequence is CASSAQGLRYGYTF. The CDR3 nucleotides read TGCGCCAGCAGCGCACAGGGTTTGCGTTATGGCTACACCTTC.

CDR3 sequence reads: CASSLAGATDTQYF. The CDR3 bases are TGTGCCAGTAGTCTAGCGGGAGCCACAGATACGCAGTATTTT. J is TRBJ2-3 and V is TRBV19; 10 bases align to TRBD2. Germline CDR1 reads LNHDA; CDR2 reads SQIVND (reference sequence). The CDR3 is 14 amino acids. V gave up 5 bases and J gave up 2 bases; unmatched junction bases: 1.

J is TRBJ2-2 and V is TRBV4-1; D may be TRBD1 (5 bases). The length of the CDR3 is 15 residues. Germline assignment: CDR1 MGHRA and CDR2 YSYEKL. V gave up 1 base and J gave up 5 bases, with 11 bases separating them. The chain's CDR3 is CASSQGAPGTGELFF. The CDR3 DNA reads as TGCGCCAGCAGCCAAGGGGCCCCAGGGACCGGGGAGCTGTTTTTT.

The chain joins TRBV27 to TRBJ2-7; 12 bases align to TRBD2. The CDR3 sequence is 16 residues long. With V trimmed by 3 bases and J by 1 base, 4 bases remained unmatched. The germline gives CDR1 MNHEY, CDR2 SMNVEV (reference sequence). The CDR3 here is CASSFNGLAGSYEQYF. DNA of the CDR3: TGTGCCAGCAGTTTCAACGGACTAGCGGGGTCCTACGAGCAGTACTTC.

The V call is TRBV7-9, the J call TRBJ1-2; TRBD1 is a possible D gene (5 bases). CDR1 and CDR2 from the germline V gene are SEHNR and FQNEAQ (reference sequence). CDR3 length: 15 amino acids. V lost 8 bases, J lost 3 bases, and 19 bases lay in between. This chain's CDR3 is CASQMGEVFDYGYTF. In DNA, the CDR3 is TGTGCCAGCCAGATGGGGGAGGTTTTTGACTATGGCTACACCTTC.

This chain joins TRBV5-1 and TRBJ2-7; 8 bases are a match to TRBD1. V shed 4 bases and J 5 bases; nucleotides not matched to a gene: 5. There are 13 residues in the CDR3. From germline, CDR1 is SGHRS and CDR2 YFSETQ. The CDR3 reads CASSPRQGNEQYF. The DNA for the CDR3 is TGCGCCAGCAGCCCCCGACAGGGGAACGAGCAGTACTTC.

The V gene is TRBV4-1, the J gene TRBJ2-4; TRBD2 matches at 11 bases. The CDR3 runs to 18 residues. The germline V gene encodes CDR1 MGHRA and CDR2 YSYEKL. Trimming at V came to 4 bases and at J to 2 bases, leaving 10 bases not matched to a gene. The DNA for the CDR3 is TGCGCCAGCAGCCGAAATAGCGGGGGGGGCGGATCCAAAAACATTCAGTACTTC. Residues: CASSRNSGGGGSKNIQYF.

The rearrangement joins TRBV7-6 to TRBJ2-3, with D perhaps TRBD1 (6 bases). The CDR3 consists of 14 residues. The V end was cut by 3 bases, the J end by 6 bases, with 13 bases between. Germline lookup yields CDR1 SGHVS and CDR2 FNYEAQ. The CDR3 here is CASSLATGDDTQYF. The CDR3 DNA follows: TGTGCCAGCAGCTTGGCGACAGGAGACGATACGCAGTATTTT.

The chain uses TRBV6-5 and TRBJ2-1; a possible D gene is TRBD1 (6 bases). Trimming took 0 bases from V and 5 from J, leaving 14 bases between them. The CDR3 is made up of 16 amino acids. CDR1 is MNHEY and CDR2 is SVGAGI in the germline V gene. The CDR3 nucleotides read TGTGCCAGCAGTTACTCATACAAAACAGGGAACAATGAGCAGTTCTTC. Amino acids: CASSYSYKTGNNEQFF.

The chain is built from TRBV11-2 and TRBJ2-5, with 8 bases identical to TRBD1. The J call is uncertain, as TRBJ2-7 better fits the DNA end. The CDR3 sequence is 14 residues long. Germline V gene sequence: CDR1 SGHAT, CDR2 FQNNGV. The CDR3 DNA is TGTGCCAGCAGCTTAGGGGCAGGGGGCTTCGAGCAGTACTTC. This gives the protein CASSLGAGGFEQYF.

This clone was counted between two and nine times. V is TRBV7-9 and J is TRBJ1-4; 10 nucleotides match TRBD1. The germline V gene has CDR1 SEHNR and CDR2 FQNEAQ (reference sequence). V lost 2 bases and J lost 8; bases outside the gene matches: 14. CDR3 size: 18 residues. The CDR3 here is CASSLQTGGAILLEKLFF. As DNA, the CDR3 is TGTGCCAGCAGCTTACAGACAGGGGGCGCGATTTTACTGGAAAAACTGTTTTTT.

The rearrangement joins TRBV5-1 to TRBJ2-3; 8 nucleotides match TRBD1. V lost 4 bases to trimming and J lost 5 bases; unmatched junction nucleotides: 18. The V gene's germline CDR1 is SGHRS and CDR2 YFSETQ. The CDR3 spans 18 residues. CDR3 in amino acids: CASSPPRGQGRVIDTQYF. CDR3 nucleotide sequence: TGCGCCAGCAGCCCACCTCGCGGACAGGGTCGGGTGATAGATACGCAGTATTTT. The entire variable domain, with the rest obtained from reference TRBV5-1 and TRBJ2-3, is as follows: KAGVTQTPRYLIKTRGQQVTLSCSPISGHRSVSWYQQTPGQGLQFLFEYFSETQRNKGNFPGRFSGRQFSNSRSEMNVSTLELGDSALYLCASSPPRGQGRVIDTQYFGPGTRLTVL.